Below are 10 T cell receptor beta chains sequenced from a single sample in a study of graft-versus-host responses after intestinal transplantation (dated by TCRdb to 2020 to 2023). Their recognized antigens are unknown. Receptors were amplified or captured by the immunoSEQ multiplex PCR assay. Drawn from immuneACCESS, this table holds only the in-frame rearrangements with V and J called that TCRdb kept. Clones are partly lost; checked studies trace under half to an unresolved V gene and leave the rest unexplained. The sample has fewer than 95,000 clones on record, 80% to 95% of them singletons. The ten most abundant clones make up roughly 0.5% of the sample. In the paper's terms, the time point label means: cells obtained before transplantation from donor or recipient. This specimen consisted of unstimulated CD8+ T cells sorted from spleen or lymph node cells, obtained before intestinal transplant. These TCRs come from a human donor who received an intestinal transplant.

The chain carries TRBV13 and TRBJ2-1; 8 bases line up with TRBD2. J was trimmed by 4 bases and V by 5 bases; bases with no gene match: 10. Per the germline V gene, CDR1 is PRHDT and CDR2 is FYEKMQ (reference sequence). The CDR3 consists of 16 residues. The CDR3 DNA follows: TGTGCCAGCAGCACAGAGGGGACTAGGCTATACAATGAGCAGTTCTTC. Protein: CASSTEGTRLYNEQFF.

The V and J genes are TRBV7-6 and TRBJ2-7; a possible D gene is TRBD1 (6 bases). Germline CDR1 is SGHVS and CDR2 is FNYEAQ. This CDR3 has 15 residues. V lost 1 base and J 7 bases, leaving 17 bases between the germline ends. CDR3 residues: CASSLVDSTPGEQYF. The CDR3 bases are TGTGCCAGCAGCTTAGTGGACAGCACCCCTGGGGAGCAGTACTTC.

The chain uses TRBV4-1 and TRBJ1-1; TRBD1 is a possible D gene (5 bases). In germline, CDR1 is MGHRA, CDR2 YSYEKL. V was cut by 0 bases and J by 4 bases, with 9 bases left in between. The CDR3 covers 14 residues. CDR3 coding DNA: TGCGCCAGCAGCCAAGATTGGGGGGGCACTGAAGCTTTCTTT. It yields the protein CASSQDWGGTEAFF.

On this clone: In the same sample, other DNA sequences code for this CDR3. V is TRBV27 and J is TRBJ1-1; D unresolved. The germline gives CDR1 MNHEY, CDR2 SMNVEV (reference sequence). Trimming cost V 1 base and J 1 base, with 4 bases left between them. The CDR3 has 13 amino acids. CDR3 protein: CASSLFGNTEAFF. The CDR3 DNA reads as TGTGCCAGCAGTTTATTCGGGAACACTGAAGCTTTCTTT.

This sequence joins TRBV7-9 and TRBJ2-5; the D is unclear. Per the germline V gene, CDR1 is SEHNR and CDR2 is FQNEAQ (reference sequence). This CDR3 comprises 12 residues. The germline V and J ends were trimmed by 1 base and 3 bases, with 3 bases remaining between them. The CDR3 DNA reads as TGTGCCAGCAGCTTAGGTAAAGAGACCCAGTACTTC. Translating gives CASSLGKETQYF.

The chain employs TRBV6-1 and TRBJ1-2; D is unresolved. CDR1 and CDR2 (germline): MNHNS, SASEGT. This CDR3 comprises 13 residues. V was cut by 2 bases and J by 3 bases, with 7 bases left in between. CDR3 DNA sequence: TGTGCCAGCAGTGAATTGAGTCACTATGGCTACACCTTC. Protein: CASSELSHYGYTF.

The CDR3: CASSILAAYNEQFF. The CDR3 coding sequence is TGTGCCAGTAGTATACTAGCGGCCTACAATGAGCAGTTCTTC. The rearrangement links TRBV19 to TRBJ2-1, with 7 bases identical to TRBD2. The CDR3 spans 14 residues. Unmatched junction bases numbered 0, after V lost 2 bases and J lost 2 bases. Germline lookup yields CDR1 LNHDA and CDR2 SQIVND (reference sequence).

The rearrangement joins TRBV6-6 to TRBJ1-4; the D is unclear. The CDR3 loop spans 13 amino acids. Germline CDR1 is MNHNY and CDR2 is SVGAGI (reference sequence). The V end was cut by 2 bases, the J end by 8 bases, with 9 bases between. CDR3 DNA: TGTGCCAGCAGTTACAATAGTCGGGAAAAACTGTTTTTT. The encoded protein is CASSYNSREKLFF.

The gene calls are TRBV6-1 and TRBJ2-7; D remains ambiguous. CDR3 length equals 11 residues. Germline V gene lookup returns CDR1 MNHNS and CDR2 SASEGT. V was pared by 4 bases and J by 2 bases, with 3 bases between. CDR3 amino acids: CASSGTYEQYF. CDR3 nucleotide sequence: TGTGCCAGCAGTGGTACCTACGAGCAGTACTTC.

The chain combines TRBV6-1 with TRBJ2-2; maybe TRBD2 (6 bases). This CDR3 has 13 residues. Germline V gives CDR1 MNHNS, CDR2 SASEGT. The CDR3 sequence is CGTGTYNTGELFF. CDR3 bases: TGTGGGACCGGGACTTATAACACCGGGGAGCTGTTTTTT.